This TCR beta chain was recovered during a study of response to subunit inactivated influenza vaccine. General observations from the study: The authors put forward the suggestion that each seasonal influenza vaccination may bring in only a limited number of new T cells.

This clonotype has ten or more counts. Its specificity is not known. The germline V and J ends were trimmed by 8 bases and 9 bases, with 14 bases remaining between them. The CDR3 sequence is 11 residues long. Each CDR3 protein is one row after TCRdb ran MiXCR on the RT-PCR reads. The data contain around 500,000 distinct CDR3 sequences, 9.5% to 12% of them singletons. The rearrangement links TRBV12-3 or TRBV12-4 to TRBJ2-7, with D possibly being TRBD2 (6 bases). The source was PBMCs from blood, collected around seven weeks after vaccination. This clonotype was sampled from a man in his fifties or sixties who received an inactivated influenza vaccine. The CDR3 nucleotides are TGTGCCAGCGGGGAGGTTTTAAGGCAGTACTTC. Amino acid sequence: CASGEVLRQYF.